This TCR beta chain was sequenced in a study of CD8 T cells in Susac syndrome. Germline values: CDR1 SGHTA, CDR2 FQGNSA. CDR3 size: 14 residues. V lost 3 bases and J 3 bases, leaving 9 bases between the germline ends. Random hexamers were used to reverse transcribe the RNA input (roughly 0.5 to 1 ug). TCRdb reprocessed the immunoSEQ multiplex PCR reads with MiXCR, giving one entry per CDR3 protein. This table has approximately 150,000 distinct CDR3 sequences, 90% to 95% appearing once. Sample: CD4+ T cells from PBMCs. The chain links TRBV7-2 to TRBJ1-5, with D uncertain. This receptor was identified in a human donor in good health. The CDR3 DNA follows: TGTGCCAGCAGCTTTGGGTTCATCAATCAGCCCCAGCATTTT. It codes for CASSFGFINQPQHF. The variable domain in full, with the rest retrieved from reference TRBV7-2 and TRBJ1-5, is GAGVSQSPSNKVTEKGKDVELRCDPISGHTALYWYRQSLGQGLEFLIYFQGNSAPDKSGLPSDRFSAERTGGSVSTLTIQRTQQEDSAVYLCASSFGFINQPQHFGDGTRLSIL.